The rows below give T cell receptor beta chains drawn from one sample of a study of blood T cell repertoires in COVID-19. The assay was immunoSEQ multiplex PCR, and TCRdb's table has in-frame clones only and misses some. The sample has over 150,000 clones, 87% seen once. Material for sequencing was PBMCs or T cells enriched from blood (not recorded which). The receptors come from a woman aged 25-40 years who had recovered from COVID-19. Both conserved end residues are part of each CDR3. D genes are given only for firm matches.

J gene | D gene | V gene | CDR3 length | CDR3 protein
TRBJ1-3 | TRBD1 | TRBV7-9 | 16 | CASSTGGTASGNTIYF
TRBJ1-1 | NA | TRBV7-9 | 16 | CASSLVGQGGQWRAFF
TRBJ1-4 | TRBD1 | TRBV7-9 | 14 | CASSFRQGGEKLFF
TRBJ1-2 | NA | TRBV5-6 | 12 | CASSWDFYGYTF
TRBJ1-6 | NA | TRBV27 | 16 | CASSLFGTANNSPLHF
TRBJ1-2 | NA | TRBV5-5 | 15 | CASSLVGDANYGYTF
TRBJ1-2 | NA | TRBV21-1 | 20 | CASSKAAGDGPHNFNYGYTF
TRBJ2-1 | NA | TRBV7-2 | 14 | CASSLGGGYNEQFF
TRBJ2-5 | TRBD2 | TRBV7-6 | 15 | CASSASGFFGETQYF
TRBJ2-1 | TRBD2 | TRBV7-2 | 19 | CATQLNVSQGLAGWGEQFF
TRBJ1-2 | NA | TRBV15 | 14 | CATSRDRGGYGYTF
TRBJ2-1 | TRBD2 | TRBV24-1 | 15 | CATSDLSGSGNEQFF
TRBJ2-1 | NA | TRBV9 | 18 | CASSDRGHMGRVRNEQFF
TRBJ1-1 | TRBD1 | TRBV13 | 14 | CASSPRGQGTEAFF
TRBJ2-2 | NA | TRBV2 | 16 | CASSAGQALNTGELFF
TRBJ2-1 | TRBD2 | TRBV7-7 | 15 | CASSRGLAGATEQFF
TRBJ2-7 | NA | TRBV5-4 | 17 | CASSLRSGGGATYEQYF
TRBJ2-7 | TRBD1 | TRBV28 | 14 | CASLRQGMLYEQYF
TRBJ1-2 | TRBD1 | TRBV11-1 | 16 | CASSYLRGQGFDGYTF
TRBJ1-1 | TRBD1 | TRBV5-1 | 13 | CASSLGTDAEAFF